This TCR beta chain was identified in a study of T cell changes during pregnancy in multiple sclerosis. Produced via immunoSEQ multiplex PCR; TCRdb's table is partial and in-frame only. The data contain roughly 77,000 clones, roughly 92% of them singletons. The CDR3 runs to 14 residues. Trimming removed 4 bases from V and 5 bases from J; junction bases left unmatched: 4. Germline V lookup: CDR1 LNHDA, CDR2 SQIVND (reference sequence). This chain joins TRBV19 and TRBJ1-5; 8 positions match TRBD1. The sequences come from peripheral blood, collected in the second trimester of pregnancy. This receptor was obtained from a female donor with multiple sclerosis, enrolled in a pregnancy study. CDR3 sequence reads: CASSTDRGYQPQHF. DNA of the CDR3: TGTGCCAGTAGTACCGACAGGGGATATCAGCCCCAGCATTTT.